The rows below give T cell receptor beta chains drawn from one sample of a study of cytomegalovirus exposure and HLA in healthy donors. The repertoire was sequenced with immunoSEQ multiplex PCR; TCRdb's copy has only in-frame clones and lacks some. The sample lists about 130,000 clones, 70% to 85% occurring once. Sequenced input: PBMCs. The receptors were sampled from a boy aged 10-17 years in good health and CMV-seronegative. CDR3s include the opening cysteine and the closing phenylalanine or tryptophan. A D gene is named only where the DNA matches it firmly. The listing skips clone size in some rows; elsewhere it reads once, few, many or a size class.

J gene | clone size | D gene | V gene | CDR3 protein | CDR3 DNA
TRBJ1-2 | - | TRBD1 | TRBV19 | CASKRTGTDGYTF | TGTGCCAGTAAACGGACAGGGACGGATGGCTACACCTTC
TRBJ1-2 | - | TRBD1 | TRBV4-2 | CASSHGTAANYGYTF | TGTGCCAGCAGCCACGGGACAGCTGCTAACTATGGCTACACCTTC
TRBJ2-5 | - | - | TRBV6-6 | CASSLERETQYF | TGTGCCAGCAGCCTTGAACGGGAGACCCAGTACTTC
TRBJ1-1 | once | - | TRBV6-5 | CASSPPGFTEAFF | TGTGCCAGCAGTCCGCCAGGGTTCACTGAAGCTTTCTTT
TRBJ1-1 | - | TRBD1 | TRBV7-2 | CASRRTGAYTEAFF | TGTGCCAGCAGACGAACAGGGGCCTACACTGAAGCTTTCTTT
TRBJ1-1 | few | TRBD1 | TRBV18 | CASSRPQGWDTEAFF | TGTGCCAGCTCACGTCCACAGGGGTGGGACACTGAAGCTTTCTTT
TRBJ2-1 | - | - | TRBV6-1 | CASSESRGEQFF | TGTGCCAGCAGTGAATCTCGGGGTGAGCAGTTCTTC
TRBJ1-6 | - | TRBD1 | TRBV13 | CASSFGTVNSPLHF | TGTGCCAGCAGCTTCGGGACAGTTAATTCACCCCTCCACTTT
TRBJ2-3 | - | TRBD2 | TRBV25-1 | CASSVPSGADTQYF | TGTGCCAGCAGTGTTCCTAGCGGGGCAGATACGCAGTATTTT
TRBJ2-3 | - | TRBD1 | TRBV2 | CASNQPGQGVTDTQYF | TGTGCCAGCAACCAACCGGGACAGGGAGTCACAGATACGCAGTATTTT
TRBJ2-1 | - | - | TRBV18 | CASGEESTYNEQFF | TGTGCCAGTGGCGAGGAGTCCACCTACAATGAGCAGTTCTTC
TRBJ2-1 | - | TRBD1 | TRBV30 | CAWGTGGNEQFF | TGTGCCTGGGGGACAGGGGGCAATGAGCAGTTCTTC
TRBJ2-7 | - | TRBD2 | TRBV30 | CAWTGLEVYEQYF | TGTGCCTGGACGGGACTAGAAGTTTACGAGCAGTACTTC
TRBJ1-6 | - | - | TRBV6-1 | CASSEVGGTHYSSYNSPLHF | TGTGCCAGCAGTGAAGTAGGAGGAACACACTATAGCTCCTATAATTCACCCCTCCACTTT
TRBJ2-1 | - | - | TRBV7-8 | CASSLGVLGEGNEQFF | TGTGCCAGCAGCTTAGGGGTACTGGGAGAAGGCAATGAGCAGTTCTTC